This note documents a single T cell receptor (beta chain) sequence. The specificity of this receptor is unknown. One base away there is no much larger clone; base qualities are not given. For deep sequencing, PBMC libraries mostly used around 0.45 ug of input genomic DNA, with six replicates for each sample. The immunoSEQ hsTCRbeta kit was used to prepare TCRbeta libraries according to the manufacturer's instructions. Sequencing of the completed libraries took place using an Illumina NovaSeq 6000 S4 flow cell after they had been pooled to roughly 3.2 nM. In the source study's methods: Raw data preprocessing and quality control were performed with the immunoSEQ Analyzer. The analysis was limited to productive rearrangements, and each clonotype was defined by a unique CDR3 amino acid sequence. Repertoire clonality was estimated as the Gini-Simpson index, which was computed with the R package tcR. Student's t test was used to compare Gini indices, while Pearson correlation assessed associations with tumor size change. TCRdb holds this immuneACCESS table with in-frame rearrangements only. Some clones are missing; in checked studies, unresolved V genes explain under half, and the rest has no known cause. From that table come the V and J calls and clone size; the DNA was used to work out D and trimming. This sample comprises 60,000 to 75,000 clones, about four fifths of them detected only once. The ten largest clonotypes hold nearly 3.5% of the sample.

Read against the paper, the sample's time point label means: before neoadjuvant nivolumab. Patients were newly diagnosed with stage II-IVA oral cavity squamous cell carcinoma and had received no prior systemic or radiation treatment. The cohort consisted of patients with HPV-negative, locally advanced oral cavity squamous cell carcinoma. No culture maintenance or expansion was done, as the peripheral blood mononuclear cells went straight to analysis. The samples were drawn from a longitudinal correlative study tied to a single-arm phase II trial testing neoadjuvant nivolumab in oral cavity squamous cell carcinoma. Subject-matched pre- and post-treatment PBMCs and tumors from three responders and three non-responders were subjected to genomic DNA-based TCRbeta sequencing. Peripheral blood mononuclear cells were collected once before nivolumab treatment and again after treatment, at the time of surgery. The Maxwell RSC DNA from Cells kit was used to isolate genomic DNA from PBMCs.

The data were obtained in a study of neoadjuvant anti-PD-1 for oral cavity cancer (dated by TCRdb to the early 2020s). Some background on the complete study: Before undergoing curative-intent surgical resection, most patients got three to four biweekly nivolumab doses at 3 mg/kg. Patients with complete response, partial response or stable disease by RECIST 1.1 were defined as responders, whereas patients with progression were defined as non-responders. A roughly 30% response rate was observed in the parent correlative cohort, in which around 13 patients were included. A fourth nivolumab dose was given around day 43 to patients without progression, and definitive surgical resection was performed in those patients on days 50-56.

What the research found in general, with its limitations: Only a few patients per response group were included in the TCR analyses, and larger cohorts for validation were called for by the authors. Within PBMCs, T cell clonality (Gini index) was significantly higher in non-responders than responders after neoadjuvant nivolumab. Higher pretreatment blood Treg/Th17 ratios correlated with both higher pretreatment blood TCRbeta clonality and lower post-treatment tumor TCRbeta clonality.

The TCR originated in a person aged 35 to 85 with oral cavity squamous cell carcinoma. The source material was PBMCs, sampled before nivolumab (anti-PD-1) treatment.

The bases are TGTGCCAGCAGTTATCAGGCCAGGGGTGAGGGCACTGAAGCTTTCTTT. Its amino acids are CASSYQARGEGTEAFF. The sequence links TRBV6-5 to TRBJ1-1, and perhaps TRBD1 as D gene, on 6 matching bases. V and J lose 3 bases and 4 bases, and a span of 18 bases separates them. Taken from cysteine to phenylalanine, the CDR3 has 16 residues. CDR3 DNA only is kept here, 48 bases in frame from base 1. CDR1 and CDR2 were assigned from the germline V gene as MNHEY and SVGAGI.